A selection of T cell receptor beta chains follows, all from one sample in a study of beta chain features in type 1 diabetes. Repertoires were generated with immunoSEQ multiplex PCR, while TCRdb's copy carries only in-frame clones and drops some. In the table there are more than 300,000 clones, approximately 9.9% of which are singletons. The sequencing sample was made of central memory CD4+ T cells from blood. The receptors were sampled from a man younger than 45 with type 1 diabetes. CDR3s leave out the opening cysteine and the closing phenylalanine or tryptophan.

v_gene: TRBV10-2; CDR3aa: ASSSSGQSDQPQH
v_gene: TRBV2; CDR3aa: ASSPTEYGYT
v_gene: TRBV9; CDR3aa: ASSVGDRSNQPQH
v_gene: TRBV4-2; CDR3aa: ASSPGTGGEKLF
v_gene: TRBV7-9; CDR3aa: ASSADRVNQPQH
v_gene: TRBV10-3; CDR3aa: AISEGDRASPLH
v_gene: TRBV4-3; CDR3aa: ASSQDNEGTQY
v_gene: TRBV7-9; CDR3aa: ASSLFGRGAYEQY
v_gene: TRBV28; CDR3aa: ASSRLGGYT
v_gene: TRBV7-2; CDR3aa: ASSFLSGGAAETQY
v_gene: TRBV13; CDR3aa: ASSLRTSVGTDTQY
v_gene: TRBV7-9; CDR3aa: ASSLSQVVPGYT
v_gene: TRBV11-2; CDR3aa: ASSLGLERRTQY
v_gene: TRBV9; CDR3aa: ASSGGTETQY
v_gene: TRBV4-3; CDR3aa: ASSQVGDTNYGYT
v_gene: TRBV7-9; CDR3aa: ASSSPDRGVDTQY
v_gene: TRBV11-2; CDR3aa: ASTLLPGTGELF
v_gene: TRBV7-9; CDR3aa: ASSPTEHGYT
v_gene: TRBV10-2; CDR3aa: ASRRANEKLF
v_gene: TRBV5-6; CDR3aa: ASSFSEDEQF
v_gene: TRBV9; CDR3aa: ASSAGQKNIQY
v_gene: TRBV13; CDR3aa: ASCPRRTGMNTGELF
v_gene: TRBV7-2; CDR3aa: ASSLARPAGGYT
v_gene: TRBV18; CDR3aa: ASSPSSGADTQY
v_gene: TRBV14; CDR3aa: ASSRDVGVDTQY
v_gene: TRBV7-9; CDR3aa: ASSLDLDLTDTQY
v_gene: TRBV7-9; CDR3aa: ASSLERFRGSLSGNTIY
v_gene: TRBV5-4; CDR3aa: ASSLGQGEQF
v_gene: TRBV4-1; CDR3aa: ASSFGGGADEQF
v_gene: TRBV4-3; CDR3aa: ASSQDGQGFYEQY
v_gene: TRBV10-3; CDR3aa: AISEGGGPGTQY
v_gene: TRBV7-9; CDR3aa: ASSLGSGEQY
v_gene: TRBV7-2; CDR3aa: ASSRTGTGSGNTIY
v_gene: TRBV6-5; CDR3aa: ATSTPGSYNEQF
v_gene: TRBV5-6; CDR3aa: ASSWDGAYEQY
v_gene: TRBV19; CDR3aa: ASSAAGQENQPQH
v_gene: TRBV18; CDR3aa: ASSPITGSGNTIY